This T cell receptor beta chain was recorded in a study of cytomegalovirus exposure and HLA in healthy donors. Study overall: Of all 370 or so donors who were genotyped, 70% to 85% belonged to the Caucasian-associated ancestry cluster.

V trimming: 0 bases; J trimming: 8 bases; junction bases outside the gene matches: 8. The V gene's germline CDR1 is SGDLS and CDR2 YYNGEE. This CDR3 spans 15 amino acids. Researchers ran the PCR with 60 Vbeta and 13 Jbeta primers. Here immunoSEQ multiplex PCR was the method, and the copy in TCRdb shows in-frame clones only, minus some. This sample's table reports about 53,000 clones. This TCR was sampled from a woman aged 18-30 years in good health and CMV-seronegative. The sample was PBMCs. V gene TRBV9 combines with J gene TRBJ1-1; 9 bases fit TRBD1. The CDR3, as DNA: TGTGCCAGCAGCGTAGATTCCGGGACAGGGAGAGAAGCTTTCTTT. It specifies CASSVDSGTGREAFF.